The 14 T cell receptor beta chains reported below all come from one sample, sequenced in a study of Graves' ophthalmopathy and Graves' hyperthyroidism. As the template, RNA transcripts were used to amplify TCR beta CDR3 regions. Second-round multiplex PCR came after a first-round RT-PCR that employed HTBI primers. TCRdb re-analysed the multiplex PCR reads in MiXCR, keeping a single row per CDR3 protein. Of about 390,000 distinct CDR3 sequences in the sample, roughly 15% were seen once. The sequenced material came from peripheral blood. These receptors all come from a woman aged 18-29 years with stable Graves' hyperthyroidism.

This clonotype was observed at least ten times. The V gene is TRBV2, the J gene TRBJ2-3; 7 positions match TRBD1. V lost 6 bases, J lost 2 bases, and 5 bases stayed unmatched. Germline CDR1 reads SNHLY; CDR2 reads FYNNEI. The CDR3 is made up of 14 amino acids. DNA for the CDR3: TGTGCCAGCAGGGGCAGGGGGTCCACAGATACGCAGTATTTT. This encodes CASRGRGSTDTQYF.

This clonotype was observed many times. V usage is TRBV6-1 and J usage is TRBJ1-5; D is unclear. CDR1 is MNHNS and CDR2 is SASEGT in the germline V gene. V lost 7 bases and J 0 bases, leaving 7 bases between the germline ends. The CDR3 sequence is 13 residues long. The CDR3 sequence: CASTLNSNQPQHF. The DNA of the CDR3 is TGTGCCAGCACCCTGAATAGCAATCAGCCCCAGCATTTT.

In DNA form, the CDR3 reads TGCGCCAGCAGCCAAGGGAGGGGGGCTGGGAACACTGAAGCTTTCTTT. Amino acids: CASSQGRGAGNTEAFF. The V gene is TRBV4-1, the J gene TRBJ1-1; a possible D gene is TRBD1 (6 bases). The CDR3 is 16 amino acids. Trimming stripped 1 base from V and 1 base from J, with 13 bases between. Per germline, CDR1 MGHRA and CDR2 YSYEKL.

Many counts were recorded for this clonotype. The chain recombines TRBV6-1 with TRBJ1-2; a weak D match, TRBD1 (6 bases). Trimming took 3 bases from V and 2 from J, leaving 10 bases between them. This CDR3 is 14 amino acids long. Germline CDR1 and CDR2: MNHNS and SASEGT. CDR3 loop: CASSEGHSNYGYTF. The CDR3 nucleotides read TGTGCCAGCAGTGAGGGACATTCGAACTATGGCTACACCTTC.

This clonotype has a count of ten or more. This chain connects TRBV6-2 or TRBV6-3 to TRBJ1-1; 11 positions match TRBD1. In germline, CDR1 is MNHEY, CDR2 SVGEGT. The ends lost 6 bases at V and 7 bases at J; junction bases unmatched: 16. The CDR3 length is 17 residues. CDR3 sequence: CASSLPGQGVVGNEAFF. For the CDR3, the DNA is TGTGCCAGCAGCCTACCGGGACAGGGGGTGGTTGGTAATGAAGCTTTCTTT.

This clonotype has at least ten counts. The rearrangement links TRBV4-2 to TRBJ2-5, with D uncertain. The ends were cut back, 0 bases at V and 3 bases at J, with 2 bases in the middle. The CDR3 is 12 amino acids. The germline V gene has CDR1 LGHNA and CDR2 YNFKEQ. The CDR3 DNA reads TGTGCCAGCAGCCAAGATGAAGAGACCCAGTACTTC. This translates into CASSQDEETQYF.

This clonotype was seen ten or more times. This chain uses TRBV5-1 with TRBJ2-4; weak D call: TRBD1 (5 bases). Germline CDR1 SGHRS, CDR2 YFSETQ. CDR3 length equals 18 residues. The V gene lost 0 bases and the J gene lost 0 bases, with 16 bases spanning the gap. The CDR3 region has the DNA TGCGCCAGCAGCTTGGTATCCGGTAGGGGCGCAGCCAAAAACATTCAGTACTTC. Protein: CASSLVSGRGAAKNIQYF. The full variable domain, its missing parts supplied by reference TRBV5-1 and TRBJ2-4, is KAGVTQTPRYLIKTRGQQVTLSCSPISGHRSVSWYQQTPGQGLQFLFEYFSETQRNKGNFPGRFSGRQFSNSRSEMNVSTLELGDSALYLCASSLVSGRGAAKNIQYFGAGTRLSVL.

At least ten counts were recorded for this clonotype. The rearrangement links TRBV7-8 to TRBJ1-2; 8 nucleotides align to TRBD1. The CDR3 covers 17 residues. The V gene's germline CDR1 is SGHVS and CDR2 FQNEAQ. V shed 5 bases, J shed 0 bases, and the junction held 11 bases outside the gene matches. The CDR3: CASSPRQGSRANYGYTF. The CDR3 nucleotides read TGTGCCAGCAGCCCAAGACAGGGGTCCCGCGCTAACTATGGCTACACCTTC.

This clonotype was seen repeatedly, ten times or more. The chain joins TRBV5-1 to TRBJ1-2; 8 bases are a match to TRBD1. This CDR3 region has 15 residues. With V trimmed by 1 base and J by 8 bases, 10 bases remained unmatched. The germline V gene has CDR1 SGHRS and CDR2 YFSETQ. The chain's CDR3 is CASSLYGRGQEGYTF. The CDR3 DNA follows: TGCGCCAGCAGCTTGTATGGCAGGGGGCAAGAGGGCTACACCTTC. The full variable domain, its missing parts supplied by reference TRBV5-1 and TRBJ1-2, is KAGVTQTPRYLIKTRGQQVTLSCSPISGHRSVSWYQQTPGQGLQFLFEYFSETQRNKGNFPGRFSGRQFSNSRSEMNVSTLELGDSALYLCASSLYGRGQEGYTFGSGTRLTVV.

Many counts were recorded for this clonotype. This chain links TRBV7-9 with TRBJ1-1; D not resolved. With 5 bases removed from V and 5 bases from J, the gap between germline ends came to 12 bases. Germline V gives CDR1 SEHNR, CDR2 FQNEAQ (reference sequence). This CDR3 comprises 13 residues. CDR3 bases: TGTGCCAGCAGCCTCCCACGTCGTACTGAAGCTTTCTTT. Amino acid sequence: CASSLPRRTEAFF.

This clonotype was counted ten times or more. The V and J genes are TRBV11-2 and TRBJ1-2, with D unresolved. The germline V gene encodes CDR1 SGHAT and CDR2 FQNNGV. The ends were cut back, 6 bases at V and 8 bases at J, with 16 bases in the middle. The CDR3 runs 13 residues. The CDR3: CASRPDGVGGYTF. CDR3 nucleotides: TGTGCCAGCAGACCAGACGGGGTTGGAGGCTACACCTTC.

In this sample, this clonotype turned up many times. The germline gene is not matched at one end of the junction; a read error may be the cause. This rearrangement joins TRBV6-5 to TRBJ1-1; maybe TRBD1 (5 bases). The germline V gene has CDR1 MNHEY and CDR2 SVGAGI. The CDR3 covers 15 residues. The CDR3 sequence: CASGYSGGANTEAFF. The CDR3 region has the DNA TGTGCCAGCGGTTACTCGGGCGGGGCCAACACTGAAGCTTTCTTT.

In its sample, this clonotype was seen many times. V is TRBV7-2 and J is TRBJ1-6; the match to TRBD1 covers 7 bases. In germline, CDR1 is SGHTA, CDR2 FQGNSA. J lost 6 bases, V lost 5 bases, and 4 bases had no gene match. The CDR3 totals 14 residues. The CDR3, as DNA: TGTGCCAGCAGCCGACAGGGAGCTAATTCACCCCTCCACTTT. This translates into CASSRQGANSPLHF.

The table lists this clonotype with many counts. This chain uses TRBV6-2 or TRBV6-3 with TRBJ1-5; D is unresolved. The V end was cut by 5 bases, the J end by 3 bases, with 14 bases between. This CDR3 is 15 amino acids long. Germline V gene data show CDR1 as MNHEY and CDR2 as SVGEGT. CDR3 sequence (DNA): TGTGCCAGCAGTCCGCAGTGGGCCGACAATCAGCCCCAGCATTTT. As protein: CASSPQWADNQPQHF.